The 10 T cell receptor beta chains below come from one sample, sequenced in a study of T-cell reconstitution after alpha-beta-depleted transplantation in children. Preparing the TCRbeta library involved the use of unique molecular identifiers. One entry per CDR3 protein results from TCRdb running MiXCR on the PCR reads. The table includes about 78,000 distinct CDR3 sequences, roughly 13% detected once. The input for sequencing was PBMCs, mostly from graft donor cells, taken 180 days after TCRalphabeta/CD19-depleted stem cell transplant. These receptors came from a male patient between 2 and 10 years old who had a stem cell transplant for acute lymphoblastic leukemia, so the T cells may come from the graft donor.

V usage is TRBV6-1 and J usage is TRBJ2-1, with 10 nucleotides matching TRBD2. With V trimmed by 7 bases and J by 2 bases, 5 bases remained unmatched. The germline V gene encodes CDR1 MNHNS and CDR2 SASEGT. CDR3 length: 15 residues. The CDR3 reads CASTSSGGPYNEQFF. CDR3 in DNA: TGTGCCAGCACCTCTAGCGGGGGTCCCTACAATGAGCAGTTCTTC.

The chain links TRBV2 to TRBJ1-1, with no clear D. The V end lost 6 bases, the J end lost 7 bases, and 15 bases lay between the germline ends. Germline lookup yields CDR1 SNHLY and CDR2 FYNNEI. The CDR3 has 13 residues. The CDR3 sequence: CASRAVTPFEAFF. The CDR3 nucleotides are TGTGCCAGCAGGGCCGTCACCCCCTTTGAAGCTTTCTTT. Full variable domain (rest looked up from reference TRBV2 and TRBJ1-1): EPEVTQTPSHQVTQMGQEVILRCVPISNHLYFYWYRQILGQKVEFLVSFYNNEISEKSEIFDDQFSVERPDGSNFTLKIRSTKLEDSAMYFCASRAVTPFEAFFGQGTRLTVV.

V gene TRBV2 combines with J gene TRBJ2-7; 8 nucleotides line up with TRBD1. This CDR3 has 14 amino acids. Trimming removed 6 bases from V and 6 bases from J; junction bases left unmatched: 10. CDR1 and CDR2 from the germline V gene are SNHLY and FYNNEI. This CDR3 is CASRRDRTPGEQYF. The CDR3 coding sequence is TGTGCCAGCAGACGGGACAGGACCCCTGGCGAGCAGTACTTC.

This clonotype was detected a few times. The chain recombines TRBV4-3 with TRBJ2-2; D gene uncertain. Germline values: CDR1 LGHNA, CDR2 YSLEER. The CDR3 length is 18 residues. V was trimmed by 1 base and J by 0 bases, leaving 15 bases between them. The DNA for the CDR3 is TGCGCCAGCAGCCAAGTAGGGCGACGATCATCGAACACCGGGGAGCTGTTTTTT. It translates to CASSQVGRRSSNTGELFF.

This clonotype has more than one count but fewer than ten. The genes are TRBV5-1 and TRBJ2-7; D gene unclear. V lost 3 bases to trimming and J lost 5 bases, with 18 bases between them. Per germline, CDR1 SGHRS and CDR2 YFSETQ. CDR3 length: 15 amino acids. CDR3 amino acids: CASSWSLKSRNEQYF. The CDR3 bases are TGCGCCAGCAGCTGGAGCTTGAAGTCTCGAAACGAGCAGTACTTC.

The chain is built from TRBV28 and TRBJ2-7; 10 nucleotides align to TRBD2. V lost 2 bases and J lost 3; bases outside the gene matches: 7. CDR1 and CDR2 from the germline V gene are MDHEN and SYDVKM. This CDR3 region has 16 residues. The CDR3 reads CASSLRIAGGIYEQYF. DNA for the CDR3: TGTGCCAGCAGTTTAAGAATAGCGGGAGGAATCTACGAGCAGTACTTC.

This clonotype was seen a handful of times. The J gene is TRBJ2-1, the V gene TRBV20-1; TRBD2 might be the D (6 bases). CDR1 and CDR2 from the germline V gene are DFQATT and SNEGSKA (reference sequence). The CDR3 has 14 residues. V was trimmed by 0 bases and J by 5 bases, leaving 11 bases between them. The CDR3 is CSARDRGGDNEQFF. CDR3 sequence (DNA): TGCAGTGCTAGAGATCGCGGAGGGGACAATGAGCAGTTCTTC.

The chain combines TRBV20-1 with TRBJ2-3; unclear D gene. Looked up from germline, CDR1 is DFQATT and CDR2 is SNEGSKA (reference sequence). V lost 0 bases, J lost 10 bases, and 14 bases lay in between. The CDR3 totals 13 residues. DNA for the CDR3: TGCAGTGCTAGAGATCCGGCGGTAAGGGCGCAGTATTTT. It specifies CSARDPAVRAQYF.

This clonotype was recorded at least ten times. This chain links TRBV20-1 with TRBJ2-7; D not certain. Germline V gene sequence: CDR1 DFQATT, CDR2 SNEGSKA (reference sequence). This CDR3 spans 14 amino acids. V was shortened by 1 base and J by 0 bases, with 10 bases between the two germline ends. The CDR3 reads CSARVRTDSYEQYF. CDR3 DNA sequence: TGCAGTGCTAGAGTTCGCACGGACTCCTACGAGCAGTACTTC.

The chain has TRBV29-1 and TRBJ1-4; D remains ambiguous. Per the germline V gene, CDR1 is SQVTM and CDR2 is ANQGSEA. V was trimmed by 6 bases and J by 8 bases, leaving 13 bases between them. This CDR3 is 12 amino acids long. The CDR3 DNA is TGCAGCGTCCTCAAAGGCAGGGAAAAACTGTTTTTT. It is translated as CSVLKGREKLFF.